This T cell receptor (beta chain) is from a study of technical replicates of blood from a few donors. Using immunoSEQ multiplex PCR, the repertoire was profiled, and TCRdb retains in-frame clones only, with some absent. This table has around 93,000 clones, roughly 95% appearing once. The source is a human donor in good health. The specimen was T cells isolated from PBMCs.

The CDR3 protein is CASSPLGREAFF. Here the CDR3 DNA reads TGTGCCAGCAGTCCCTTGGGGAGGGAAGCTTTCTTT. The V gene is TRBV7-6, the J gene TRBJ1-1, with D uncertain. The CDR3 extends over 12 amino acids. Germline CDR1 is SGHVS and CDR2 is FNYEAQ. Trimming cost V 6 bases and J 8 bases, with 13 bases left between them.